This is a list of T cell receptor beta chains from one sample in a study of shared T cell receptors in the human thymus. Profiled with immunoSEQ multiplex PCR; TCRdb holds only in-frame clones, not every one. The sample holds roughly 710,000 clones, 80% to 90% seen once. This same sample was also taken into another study, of human thymus T cells.

The sequenced sample consisted of thymocytes. These receptors were collected from a girl under three years old with a congenital heart defect. CDR3s include the opening cysteine and the closing phenylalanine or tryptophan. The D gene is left open where the match is weak. Clone size is shown for a subset of rows, as once, few, many or a class of expanded clone.

>TRBV27|TRBD2|TRBJ2-1|NA
CASSFDYPGTSGNEQFF
TGTGCCAGCAGTTTTGACTACCCCGGGACTAGCGGGAATGAGCAGTTCTTC
>TRBV5-5|NA|TRBJ1-5|NA
CASRREGGTPQHF
TGTGCCAGCAGACGAGAGGGGGGGACGCCCCAGCATTTT
>TRBV7-6|NA|TRBJ2-5|NA
CASSFTGNGTETQYF
TGTGCCAGCAGCTTTACAGGGAATGGGACGGAGACCCAGTACTTC
>TRBV14|TRBD1|TRBJ1-1|NA
CASSQGQGSILNTEAFF
TGTGCCAGCAGCCAAGGACAGGGGAGTATTTTGAACACTGAAGCTTTCTTT
>TRBV5-6|NA|TRBJ2-5|NA
CASRSPAGSTETQYF
TGTGCCAGCAGGAGCCCGGCGGGGTCGACAGAGACCCAGTACTTC
>TRBV2|NA|TRBJ2-5|once
CASEGAGEETQYF
TGTGCCAGCGAAGGGGCAGGGGAAGAGACCCAGTACTTC
>TRBV4-1|NA|TRBJ1-5|few
CASSQDLGRSNQPQHF
TGCGCCAGCAGCCAAGATCTTGGTAGAAGCAATCAGCCCCAGCATTTT
>TRBV13|TRBD1|TRBJ1-2|NA
CASSLYRDRGVGNYGYTF
TGTGCCAGCAGCCTATACCGGGACAGGGGAGTAGGTAACTATGGCTACACCTTC
>TRBV11-2|NA|TRBJ2-6|NA
CASSLDTPWQGGGANVLTF
TGTGCCAGCAGCTTAGATACCCCCTGGCAGGGGGGTGGGGCCAACGTCCTGACTTTC
>TRBV5-1|NA|TRBJ1-5|NA
CASSLGQANQPQHF
TGCGCCAGCAGCTTGGGGCAGGCCAATCAGCCCCAGCATTTT
>TRBV28|TRBD1|TRBJ1-5|NA
CASARTGEQPQHF
TGTGCCAGCGCCCGGACAGGGGAACAGCCCCAGCATTTT
>TRBV20-1|TRBD2|TRBJ2-7|NA
CSATSGGPYF
TGCAGTGCCACAAGCGGGGGCCCGTACTTC
>TRBV5-8|NA|TRBJ2-7|NA
CASSFPGQRNYEQYF
TGTGCCAGCAGCTTCCCTGGACAGCGAAACTACGAGCAGTACTTC
>TRBV4-3|NA|TRBJ1-1|few
CASSQVTANTEAFF
TGCGCCAGCAGCCAAGTAACAGCGAACACTGAAGCTTTCTTT
>TRBV4-1|TRBD1|TRBJ1-1|NA
CASSQDRPGTANTEAFF
TGCGCCAGCAGCCAAGATCGACCTGGGACAGCTAACACTGAAGCTTTCTTT
>TRBV7-2|TRBD2|TRBJ2-2|NA
CASSRMSGGGNTGELFF
TGTGCCAGCAGCCGCATGTCCGGGGGGGGGAACACCGGGGAGCTGTTTTTT
>TRBV5-1|NA|TRBJ2-1|NA
CASSDPGLPDNEQFF
TGCGCCAGCAGCGATCCCGGGTTACCTGACAATGAGCAGTTCTTC
>TRBV6-5|NA|TRBJ1-3|few
CASSPLKDGNTIYF
TGTGCCAGCAGTCCCCTAAAAGATGGAAACACCATATATTTT
>TRBV7-9|TRBD1|TRBJ1-2|NA
CASSPGTGGGYGYTF
TGTGCCAGCAGCCCCGGGACAGGGGGCGGCTATGGCTACACCTTC
>TRBV14|NA|TRBJ1-1|NA
CASSLGRVVSAFF
TGTGCCAGCAGCCTCGGTCGGGTTGTATCAGCTTTCTTT
>TRBV10-3|TRBD1|TRBJ1-1|NA
CAISQGAENTEAFF
TGTGCCATCAGTCAGGGGGCTGAGAACACTGAAGCTTTCTTT
>TRBV6-5|NA|TRBJ1-2|NA
CASSYGTGPGYTF
TGTGCCAGCAGTTACGGTACAGGTCCTGGCTACACCTTC
>TRBV6-5|NA|TRBJ1-2|NA
CASSFGEGPDGYTF
TGTGCCAGCAGTTTCGGGGAGGGACCTGATGGCTACACCTTC
>TRBV7-4|NA|TRBJ1-1|NA
CASSLDFYRMNTEAFF
TGTGCCAGCAGCTTAGACTTCTACCGCATGAACACTGAAGCTTTCTTT
>TRBV28|TRBD1|TRBJ1-5|NA
CASSQLGTVRLQPQHF
TGTGCCAGCAGTCAATTGGGGACAGTCAGACTTCAGCCCCAGCATTTT
>TRBV7-9|NA|TRBJ2-3|NA
CASSPRDTASTDTQYF
TGTGCCAGCAGCCCGAGGGACACAGCTAGCACAGATACGCAGTATTTT
>TRBV18|NA|TRBJ2-5|NA
CASSPPTGQETQYF
TGTGCCAGCTCACCACCGACGGGACAAGAGACCCAGTACTTC